The 18 T cell receptor beta chains below come from one sample, sequenced in a study of technical replicates of blood from several donors (TCRdb year 2017). The library was built by means of the immunoSEQ multiplex PCR assay. TCRdb re-hosts the immuneACCESS table, in-frame sequences only. Its copies lack some clones; in the studies checked, an unresolved V gene accounts for under half of them, and the cause for the rest is not known. In all, the sample holds around 60,000 clones, and 75% to 90% of those were seen once. In total, the top ten clones hold 5.1% of the sample. The sample taken for sequencing was PBMCs. These receptors all stem from a human donor in good health. Some clones in this sample may be carry-over from other donors' samples.

V gene TRBV14 combines with J gene TRBJ2-1, with D possibly matching TRBD1 (6 bases). Trimming cost V 5 bases and J 0 bases, with 14 bases left between them. CDR1 and CDR2 from the germline V gene are SGHDN and FVKESK. The CDR3 contains 16 residues. The CDR3 sequence: CASSILGQSSYNEQFF. CDR3 nucleotides: TGTGCCAGCAGCATCCTGGGACAAAGCTCCTACAATGAGCAGTTCTTC.

This rearrangement joins TRBV2 to TRBJ1-2; D gene unclear. The CDR3 contains 14 residues. CDR1 and CDR2 from the germline V gene are SNHLY and FYNNEI. Trimming stripped 4 bases from V and 2 bases from J, with 11 bases between. The CDR3 loop is CASSAPDWNYGYTF. The CDR3 nucleotides read TGTGCCAGCAGTGCCCCAGACTGGAACTATGGCTACACCTTC. The full variable domain, its missing parts supplied by reference TRBV2 and TRBJ1-2, is EPEVTQTPSHQVTQMGQEVILRCVPISNHLYFYWYRQILGQKVEFLVSFYNNEISEKSEIFDDQFSVERPDGSNFTLKIRSTKLEDSAMYFCASSAPDWNYGYTFGSGTRLTVV.

This clone was seen once. The chain has TRBV4-3 and TRBJ2-3; 7 bases align to TRBD2. CDR1 is LGHNA and CDR2 is YSLEER in the germline V gene. The CDR3 totals 18 residues. V dropped 0 bases and J dropped 9; count of bases not matched to a gene: 18. CDR3 protein: CASSQDLMSGGRMITQYF. The CDR3 nucleotides read TGCGCCAGCAGCCAAGATCTTATGTCGGGGGGACGAATGATCACGCAGTATTTT.

Concerning this clone itself: The same CDR3 arises from other DNA sequences in this sample as well. V and J are TRBV4-3 and TRBJ2-2; no clear D gene. V lost 3 bases and J lost 6, with 8 bases in between. Germline values: CDR1 LGHNA, CDR2 YSLEER. The CDR3 extends over 13 amino acids. Written as DNA, the CDR3 is TGCGCCAGCAGCCAGGATACAGCCGGGGAGCTGTTTTTT. This encodes CASSQDTAGELFF.

This clone has only one observation. V gene TRBV5-1 combines with J gene TRBJ2-5; the D is unclear. Trimming removed 3 bases at V and 2 bases at J, with 20 bases between. The germline gives CDR1 SGHRS, CDR2 YFSETQ. The CDR3 runs to 17 residues. The CDR3, as DNA: TGCGCCAGCAGCTCGACTTTTCAGACCACAAGGCAAGAGACCCAGTACTTC. This translates into CASSSTFQTTRQETQYF.

V is TRBV13 and J is TRBJ2-5; 9 bases fit TRBD2. V was pared by 4 bases and J by 4 bases, with 4 bases of the junction left unmatched. The CDR3 consists of 14 residues. CDR1 and CDR2 from the germline V gene are PRHDT and FYEKMQ (reference sequence). The CDR3 DNA reads as TGTGCCAGCAGCTCGGTAGCGGGAGTAGAGACCCAGTACTTC. It codes for CASSSVAGVETQYF.

The chain employs TRBV5-4 and TRBJ2-3; D possibly corresponds to TRBD2 (6 bases). The CDR3 covers 15 residues. V lost 4 bases and J 4 bases, leaving 16 bases between the germline ends. Germline V gene sequence: CDR1 SGHNT, CDR2 YYREEE (reference sequence). CDR3 protein: CASSPPPGEADTQYF. The CDR3 coding sequence is TGTGCCAGCAGCCCTCCCCCCGGGGAGGCAGATACGCAGTATTTT.

The chain uses TRBV2 and TRBJ2-3, with 10 bases matching TRBD1. Germline CDR1 SNHLY, CDR2 FYNNEI. Unmatched junction bases numbered 10, after V lost 7 bases and J lost 3 bases. There are 16 residues in the CDR3. CDR3 region: CASKGGRDRGTDTQYF. The CDR3 DNA sequence: TGTGCCAGCAAAGGGGGGCGGGACAGGGGTACAGATACGCAGTATTTT.

V gene TRBV7-2 combines with J gene TRBJ2-7, with 12 positions matching TRBD2. The CDR3 covers 17 residues. In germline, CDR1 is SGHTA, CDR2 FQGNSA. Unmatched junction bases numbered 12, after V lost 5 bases and J lost 4 bases. CDR3 sequence: CASSLYGTSGLLYEQYF. The CDR3 DNA follows: TGTGCCAGCAGCCTATATGGGACTAGCGGGCTTCTTTACGAGCAGTACTTC.

This clone has only one observation. This chain joins TRBV2 and TRBJ2-1; 10 nucleotides match TRBD2. The germline CDR1 and CDR2 sequences are SNHLY and FYNNEI. After removal of 8 bases from V and 7 bases from J, the junction contained 5 bases not matched to a gene. CDR3 length equals 13 residues. CDR3 sequence reads: CASGAGGWNEQFF. DNA of the CDR3: TGTGCCAGCGGAGCGGGGGGGTGGAATGAGCAGTTCTTC. The complete variable domain, with remaining parts taken from reference TRBV2 and TRBJ2-1, reads EPEVTQTPSHQVTQMGQEVILRCVPISNHLYFYWYRQILGQKVEFLVSFYNNEISEKSEIFDDQFSVERPDGSNFTLKIRSTKLEDSAMYFCASGAGGWNEQFFGPGTRLTVL.

This chain uses TRBV6-1 with TRBJ1-2; 7 bases map to TRBD1. The V and J ends lost 2 bases and 8 bases, in that order; junction bases with no gene match: 8. Per germline, CDR1 MNHNS and CDR2 SASEGT. The CDR3 covers 14 residues. The CDR3 spells CASSELAQGHGYTF. The CDR3 nucleotides read TGTGCCAGCAGTGAATTGGCACAGGGGCACGGCTACACCTTC.

The chain carries TRBV19 and TRBJ2-2; no definite D call. The CDR3 contains 11 residues. Germline lookup yields CDR1 LNHDA and CDR2 SQIVND (reference sequence). Trimming took off 5 bases at V and 7 bases at J, with 5 bases between the two ends. CDR3 nucleotide sequence: TGTGCCAGTAGTTCGGTCGGGGAGCTGTTTTTT. It yields the protein CASSSVGELFF.

On this clone itself: The junction differs from germline at one of its ends, possibly a read error. This chain connects TRBV10-3 to TRBJ2-5; D call uncertain. From germline, CDR1 is ENHRY and CDR2 SYGVKD. The CDR3 is made up of 11 amino acids. CDR3 in amino acids: CAISEILTPYF. The CDR3 coding sequence is TGTGCCATCAGTGAGATCCTAACCCCGTACTTC.

V and J are TRBV5-6 and TRBJ1-1, with a tentative D call TRBD1 (5 bases). Trimming pared 4 bases from V and 5 bases from J, leaving 18 bases between. The CDR3 runs to 15 residues. Germline V gene sequence: CDR1 SGHDT, CDR2 YYEEEE. The CDR3 spells CASSRKERGGTEAFF. DNA of the CDR3: TGTGCCAGCAGCCGCAAAGAGAGGGGAGGGACTGAAGCTTTCTTT.

This chain connects TRBV10-3 to TRBJ2-2, with D hard to call. Looked up from germline, CDR1 is ENHRY and CDR2 is SYGVKD. The V gene lost 2 bases and the J gene lost 7 bases, with 11 bases spanning the gap. The CDR3 totals 14 residues. The CDR3: CAISEPNTGGELFF. CDR3 nucleotide sequence: TGTGCCATCAGTGAGCCAAATACGGGCGGGGAGCTGTTTTTT.

The chain has TRBV19 and TRBJ2-3; D might be TRBD1 (6 bases). The CDR3 runs 12 residues. V dropped 4 bases and J dropped 4 bases, with 6 bases sitting between them. CDR1 is LNHDA and CDR2 is SQIVND in the germline V gene (reference sequence). CDR3 nucleotide sequence: TGTGCCAGTAGTACAGGGGCAGATACGCAGTATTTT. Residues: CASSTGADTQYF.

The gene calls are TRBV14 and TRBJ2-5; possible D gene TRBD2, 7 bases. The CDR3 sequence is 15 residues long. The germline V gene has CDR1 SGHDN and CDR2 FVKESK. Trimming removed 9 bases from V and 5 bases from J, with 22 bases in between. In DNA, the CDR3 is TGTGCCAGTCCTATCAAACGGGGGGCTGGGGAGACCCAGTACTTC. It codes for CASPIKRGAGETQYF.

The genes are TRBV5-1 and TRBJ2-7, with 13 bases identical to TRBD2. The junction had 6 bases not matched to a gene; V was cut back by 5 bases and J by 4 bases. The CDR3 loop spans 15 amino acids. From germline, CDR1 is SGHRS and CDR2 YFSETQ. DNA of the CDR3: TGCGCCAGCAGTTGGACTAGCGGGAGCTCATACGAGCAGTACTTC. This gives the protein CASSWTSGSSYEQYF.